This TCR beta chain was sequenced in a study of OX40 agonist ivuxolimab in advanced cancers. Across the study: The patients' treatment was ivuxolimab, an agonistic anti-OX40 (CD134) antibody. Administration of intravenous ivuxolimab to patients occurred every 2 weeks at 0.01 to 10 mg/kg. Having had anti-PD-1, anti-PD-L1 or anti-CTLA-4 therapy before was allowed, and around 39% had some. Overall study findings and caveats: Among T cells, CD8+ cells averaged more expanded clones than CD4+ cells.

Assay used: immunoSEQ multiplex PCR; TCRdb lists only in-frame clones, some missing. Among around 140,000 clones listed, about 92% were seen once. On this clone itself: What it recognizes is unknown.

The germline gives CDR1 MNHNS, CDR2 SASEGT. The CDR3 sequence is 13 residues long. The germline V and J ends were trimmed by 8 bases and 6 bases, with 17 bases remaining between them. The clonotype was recovered from an adult with an advanced solid tumor such as melanoma, head and neck, liver or kidney cancer. Sequenced material: CD4+ or CD8+ T cells sorted from blood, taken in a trial of the OX40 agonist ivuxolimab. V and J are TRBV6-1 and TRBJ2-7, with a weak D call TRBD2 (5 bases). The DNA of the CDR3 is TGTGCCAGCTTCTCGCGGTTCGGAGGCGAGCAGTACTTC. Its protein is CASFSRFGGEQYF.